This entry lists 3 T cell receptor beta chains sequenced from one sample in a study of cytomegalovirus exposure and HLA in healthy donors (dated by TCRdb to 2016 to 2017). Library construction relied on the immunoSEQ multiplex PCR assay. For the multiplex PCR, a mixture combining 60 forward primers for TCR Vbeta segments and 13 reverse primers for TCR Jbeta segments was used. Sourced from immuneACCESS, this table was stored by TCRdb with only in-frame sequences that have V and J called. A share of the clones is absent; for the studies checked, an unresolved V gene accounts for under half, and the remainder has no known explanation. The table for this sample shows about 88,000 clones. Of the sample, about 5.5% falls within the top ten clones. Input material: PBMCs. These receptor sequences come from a girl aged 5-17 years in good health and CMV-seropositive.

The rearrangement joins TRBV6-1 to TRBJ1-2, with unresolved D. V was pared by 4 bases and J by 14 bases, with 11 bases between. Germline V lookup: CDR1 MNHNS, CDR2 SASEGT. The CDR3 consists of 10 residues. CDR3 in DNA: TGTGCCAGCAGTGTTTTAACCAGTACCTTC. Amino acids: CASSVLTSTF.

The V call is TRBV4-3, the J call TRBJ2-1; 10 positions match TRBD2. The germline V gene encodes CDR1 LGHNA and CDR2 YSLEER. The V segment lost 0 bases and the J segment 5 bases; nucleotides outside the gene matches: 4. There are 16 residues in the CDR3. CDR3 protein: CASSQDGLAGDNEQFF. CDR3 nucleotide sequence: TGCGCCAGCAGCCAAGACGGGCTAGCGGGGGACAATGAGCAGTTCTTC.

V is TRBV29-1 and J is TRBJ2-2, with D possibly TRBD2 on 6 matching bases. V was pared by 3 bases and J by 2 bases, with 7 bases between. Germline CDR1 is SQVTM and CDR2 is ANQGSEA. The CDR3 extends over 13 amino acids. CDR3 sequence reads: CSVDAGNTGELFF. The CDR3 bases are TGCAGCGTTGATGCGGGAAACACCGGGGAGCTGTTTTTT.